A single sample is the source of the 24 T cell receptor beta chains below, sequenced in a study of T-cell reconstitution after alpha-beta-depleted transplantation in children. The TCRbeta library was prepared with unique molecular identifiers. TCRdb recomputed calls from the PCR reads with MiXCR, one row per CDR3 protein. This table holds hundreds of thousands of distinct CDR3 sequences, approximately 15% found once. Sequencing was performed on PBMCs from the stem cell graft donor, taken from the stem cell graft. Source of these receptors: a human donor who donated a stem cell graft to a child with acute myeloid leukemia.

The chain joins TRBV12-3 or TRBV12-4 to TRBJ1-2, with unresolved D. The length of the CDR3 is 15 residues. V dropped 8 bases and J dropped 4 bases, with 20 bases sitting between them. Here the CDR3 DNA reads TGTGCCAGCGAGTTAAAATCGGGAGGATTCTATGGCTACACCTTC. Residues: CASELKSGGFYGYTF.

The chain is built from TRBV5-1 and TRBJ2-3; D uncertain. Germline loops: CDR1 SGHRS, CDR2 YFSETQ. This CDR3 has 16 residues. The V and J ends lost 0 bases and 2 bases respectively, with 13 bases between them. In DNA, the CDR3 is TGCGCCAGCAGCTTGGTTCTTCCTCGGGCCACAGATACGCAGTATTTT. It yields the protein CASSLVLPRATDTQYF.

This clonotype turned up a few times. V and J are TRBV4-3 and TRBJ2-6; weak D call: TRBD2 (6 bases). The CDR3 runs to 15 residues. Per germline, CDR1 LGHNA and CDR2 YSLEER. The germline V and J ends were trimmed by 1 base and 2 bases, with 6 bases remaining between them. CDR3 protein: CASSQGRAGANVLTF. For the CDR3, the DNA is TGCGCCAGCAGCCAAGGGAGGGCTGGGGCCAACGTCCTGACTTTC.

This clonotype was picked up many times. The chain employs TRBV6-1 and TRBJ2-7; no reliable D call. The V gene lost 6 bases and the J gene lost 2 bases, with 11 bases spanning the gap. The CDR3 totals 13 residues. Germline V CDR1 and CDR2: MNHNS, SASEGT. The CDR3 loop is CASRGLLTYEQYF. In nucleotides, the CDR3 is TGTGCCAGCAGGGGCCTTTTAACCTACGAGCAGTACTTC.

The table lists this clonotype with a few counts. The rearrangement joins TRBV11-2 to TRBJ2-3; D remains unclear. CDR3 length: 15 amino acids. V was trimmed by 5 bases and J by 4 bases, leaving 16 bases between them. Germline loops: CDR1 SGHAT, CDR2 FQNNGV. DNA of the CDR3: TGTGCCAGCAGCCCCTCCTGGCGTCGGGCAGATACGCAGTATTTT. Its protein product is CASSPSWRRADTQYF.

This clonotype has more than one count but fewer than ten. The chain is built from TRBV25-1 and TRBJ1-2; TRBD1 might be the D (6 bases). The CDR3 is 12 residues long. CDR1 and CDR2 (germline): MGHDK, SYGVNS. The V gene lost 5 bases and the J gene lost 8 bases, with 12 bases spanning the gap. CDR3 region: CASSNPRGGYTF. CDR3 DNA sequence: TGTGCCAGCAGTAATCCCAGGGGCGGCTACACCTTC.

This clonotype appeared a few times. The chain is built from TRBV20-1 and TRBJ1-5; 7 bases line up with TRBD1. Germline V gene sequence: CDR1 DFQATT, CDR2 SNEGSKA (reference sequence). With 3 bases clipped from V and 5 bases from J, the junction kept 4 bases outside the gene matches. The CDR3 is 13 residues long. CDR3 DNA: TGCAGTGCTAGGGGACAGCGCCATCAGCCCCAGCATTTT. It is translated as CSARGQRHQPQHF.

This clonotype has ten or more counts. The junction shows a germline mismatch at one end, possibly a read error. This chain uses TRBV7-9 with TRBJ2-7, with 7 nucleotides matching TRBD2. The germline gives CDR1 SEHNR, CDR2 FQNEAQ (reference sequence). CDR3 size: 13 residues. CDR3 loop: CASSLGGTYEQYF. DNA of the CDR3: TGCGCCAGCAGCTTGGGAGGGACCTACGAGCAGTACTTC.

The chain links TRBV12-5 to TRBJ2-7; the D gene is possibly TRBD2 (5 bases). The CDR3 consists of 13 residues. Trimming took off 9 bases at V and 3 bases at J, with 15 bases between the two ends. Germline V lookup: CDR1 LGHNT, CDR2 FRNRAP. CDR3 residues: CASGLADDYEQYF. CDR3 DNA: TGTGCTAGCGGGCTAGCCGATGACTACGAGCAGTACTTC.

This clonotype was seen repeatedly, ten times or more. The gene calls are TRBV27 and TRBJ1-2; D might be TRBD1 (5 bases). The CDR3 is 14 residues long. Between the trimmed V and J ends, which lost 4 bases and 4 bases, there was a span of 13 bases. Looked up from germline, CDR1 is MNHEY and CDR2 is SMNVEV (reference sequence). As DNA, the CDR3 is TGTGCCAGCAGTTCTCTCAGGGATAGCTATGGCTACACCTTC. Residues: CASSSLRDSYGYTF.

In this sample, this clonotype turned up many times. The CDR3 DNA sequence: TGCAGCGTCCATTGGATGGAGACCCAGTACTTC. Its translation is CSVHWMETQYF. This chain links TRBV29-1 with TRBJ2-5; D remains unclear. The CDR3 runs to 11 residues. V dropped 6 bases and J dropped 5 bases, with 10 bases sitting between them. Germline V gene data show CDR1 as SQVTM and CDR2 as ANQGSEA.

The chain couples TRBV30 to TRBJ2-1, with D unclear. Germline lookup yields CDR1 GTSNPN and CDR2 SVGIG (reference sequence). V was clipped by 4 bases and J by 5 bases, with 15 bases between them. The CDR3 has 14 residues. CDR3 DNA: TGTGCCTGGAATCAAACCCCGCTCGACAATGAGCAGTTCTTC. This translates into CAWNQTPLDNEQFF.

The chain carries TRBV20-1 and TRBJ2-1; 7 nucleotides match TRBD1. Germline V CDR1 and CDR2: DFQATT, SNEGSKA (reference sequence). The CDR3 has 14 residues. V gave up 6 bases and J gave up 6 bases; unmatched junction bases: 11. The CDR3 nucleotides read TGCAGTGCAGGGGACGTCGGGACAGTCAATGAGCAGTTCTTC. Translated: CSAGDVGTVNEQFF.

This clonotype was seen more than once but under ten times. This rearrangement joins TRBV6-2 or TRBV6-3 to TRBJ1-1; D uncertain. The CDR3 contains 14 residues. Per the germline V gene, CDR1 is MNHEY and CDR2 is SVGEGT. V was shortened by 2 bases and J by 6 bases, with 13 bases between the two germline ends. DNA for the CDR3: TGTGCCAGCAGTTACCCACCCAGCGGAGCTGAAGCTTTCTTT. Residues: CASSYPPSGAEAFF.

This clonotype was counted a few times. CDR3 sequence reads: CSASNGGANDNEQFF. In nucleotides, the CDR3 is TGCAGTGCTAGTAACGGGGGGGCCAACGACAATGAGCAGTTCTTC. The rearrangement links TRBV20-1 to TRBJ2-1; TRBD2 aligns across 8 bases. The J segment lost 5 bases and the V segment lost 3 bases, leaving 9 bases of the junction unmatched. The CDR3 extends over 15 amino acids. Per germline, CDR1 DFQATT and CDR2 SNEGSKA (reference sequence).

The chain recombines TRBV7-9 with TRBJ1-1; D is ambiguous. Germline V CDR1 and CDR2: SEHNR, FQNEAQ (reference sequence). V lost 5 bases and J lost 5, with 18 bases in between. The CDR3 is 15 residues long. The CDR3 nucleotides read TGTGCCAGCAGCCCCCGACCCGGCGCTGATACTGAAGCTTTCTTT. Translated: CASSPRPGADTEAFF.

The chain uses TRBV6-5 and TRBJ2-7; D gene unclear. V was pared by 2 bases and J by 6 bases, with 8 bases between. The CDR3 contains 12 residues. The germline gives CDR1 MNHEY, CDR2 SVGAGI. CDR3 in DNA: TGTGCCAGCAGTTACGGCATATCCGAGCAGTACTTC. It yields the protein CASSYGISEQYF.

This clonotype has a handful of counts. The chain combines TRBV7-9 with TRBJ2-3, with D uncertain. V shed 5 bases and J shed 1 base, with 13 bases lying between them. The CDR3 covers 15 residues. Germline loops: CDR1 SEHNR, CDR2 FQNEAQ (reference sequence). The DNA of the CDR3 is TGTGCCAGCAGCCCCTACTCTGGGGGCACAGATACGCAGTATTTT. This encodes CASSPYSGGTDTQYF.

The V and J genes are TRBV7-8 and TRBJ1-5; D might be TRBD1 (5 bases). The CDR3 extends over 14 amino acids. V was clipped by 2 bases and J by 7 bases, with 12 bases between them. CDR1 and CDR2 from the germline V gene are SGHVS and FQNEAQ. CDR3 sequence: CASSLSGRVQPQHF. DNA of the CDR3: TGTGCCAGCAGCTTATCAGGGAGGGTACAGCCCCAGCATTTT.

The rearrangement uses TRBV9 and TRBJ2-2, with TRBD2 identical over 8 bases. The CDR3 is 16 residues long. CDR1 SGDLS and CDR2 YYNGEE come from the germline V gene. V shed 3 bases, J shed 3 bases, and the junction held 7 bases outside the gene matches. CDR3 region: CASSETGGRDTGELFF. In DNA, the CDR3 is TGTGCCAGCAGCGAAACGGGGGGGCGGGACACCGGGGAGCTGTTTTTT.

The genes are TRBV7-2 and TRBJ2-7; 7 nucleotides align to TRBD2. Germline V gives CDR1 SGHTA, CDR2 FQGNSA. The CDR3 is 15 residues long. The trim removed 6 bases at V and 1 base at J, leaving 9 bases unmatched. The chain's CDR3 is CASRSDGGSSYEQYF. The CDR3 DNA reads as TGTGCCAGCAGGTCGGACGGCGGGAGTTCCTACGAGCAGTACTTC.

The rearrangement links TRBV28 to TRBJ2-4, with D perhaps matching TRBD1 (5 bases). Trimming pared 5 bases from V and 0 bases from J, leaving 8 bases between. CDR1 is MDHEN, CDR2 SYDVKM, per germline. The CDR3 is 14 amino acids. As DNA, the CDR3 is TGTGCCAGCAGTAGGGGCTTAGCCAAAAACATTCAGTACTTC. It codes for CASSRGLAKNIQYF. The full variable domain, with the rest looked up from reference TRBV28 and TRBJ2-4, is DVKVTQSSRYLVKRTGEKVFLECVQDMDHENMFWYRQDPGLGLRLIYFSYDVKMKEKGDIPEGYSVSREKKERFSLILESASTNQTSMYLCASSRGLAKNIQYFGAGTRLSVL.

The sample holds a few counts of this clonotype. The CDR3 spells CAIGPGHLSPGANVLTF. CDR3 coding DNA: TGTGCCATCGGACCGGGACACCTTTCCCCTGGGGCCAACGTCCTGACTTTC. The chain links TRBV10-3 to TRBJ2-6; perhaps TRBD1 as D (6 bases). Trimming left V 8 bases short and J 2 bases short, with 19 bases between. CDR3 length equals 17 residues. Germline-derived CDR1 and CDR2 are ENHRY and SYGVKD.

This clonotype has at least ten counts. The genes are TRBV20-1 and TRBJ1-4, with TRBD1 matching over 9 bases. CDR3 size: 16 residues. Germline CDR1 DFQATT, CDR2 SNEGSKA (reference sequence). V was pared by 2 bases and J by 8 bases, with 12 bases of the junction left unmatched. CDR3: CSARKISGQGREKLFF. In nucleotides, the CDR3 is TGCAGTGCTAGAAAGATCTCGGGACAGGGAAGGGAAAAACTGTTTTTT.